This T cell receptor (beta chain) stems from a study of shared clonotypes between healthy human individuals. Only in-frame clones appear in the TCRdb table, and some are missing; sequencing was by immunoSEQ multiplex PCR. This table holds over a million clones, around 78% found once. This clone was seen more than once but under ten times. Antigen unknown. The V end was cut by 5 bases, the J end by 5 bases, with 10 bases between. This CDR3 region has 12 residues. The germline V gene encodes CDR1 SNHLY and CDR2 FYNNEI. Broader study findings: What naive subsets generally showed was a larger estimated richness than memory subsets showed.

The receptor's source is a man between 18 and 29 years old in good health. Some clones in this sample may be carry-over from other donors' samples. The chain has TRBV2 and TRBJ2-7; the D is unclear. The specimen was memory CD4+ T cells from PBMCs. Subset of the sample: CD45RA-negative fraction. The DNA for the CDR3 is TGTGCCAGCAGTCGTGTCGGACACGAGCAGTACTTC. Residues: CASSRVGHEQYF. The full variable domain, completed using reference TRBV2 and TRBJ2-7, is EPEVTQTPSHQVTQMGQEVILRCVPISNHLYFYWYRQILGQKVEFLVSFYNNEISEKSEIFDDQFSVERPDGSNFTLKIRSTKLEDSAMYFCASSRVGHEQYFGPGTRLTVT.